What follows are 26 T cell receptor beta chains derived from one specimen sequenced in a study of T cell changes during pregnancy in multiple sclerosis. TCRdb keeps only in-frame clones here, not all; method: immunoSEQ multiplex PCR. The sample includes 45,000 to 55,000 clones, 90% to 95% of them seen just once. The sequencing used CD8+ T cells from peripheral blood mononuclear cells, collected before pregnancy. The receptors stem from a female donor with multiple sclerosis, enrolled in a pregnancy study.

The rearrangement links TRBV6-6 to TRBJ1-3, with a tentative D call TRBD1 (6 bases). This CDR3 has 15 amino acids. CDR1 and CDR2 (germline): MNHNY, SVGAGI (reference sequence). Trimming took 4 bases from V and 2 from J, leaving 12 bases between them. CDR3 sequence reads: CASSWPGATGNTIYF. CDR3 DNA sequence: TGTGCCAGCAGTTGGCCAGGGGCCACTGGAAACACCATATATTTT.

The chain combines TRBV2 with TRBJ1-4, with a tentative D call TRBD1 (6 bases). The germline V gene encodes CDR1 SNHLY and CDR2 FYNNEI. This CDR3 has 20 amino acids. V was clipped by 4 bases and J by 5 bases, with 29 bases between them. CDR3 region: CASSVRGKTPNKRLNEKLFF. For the CDR3, the DNA is TGTGCCAGCAGTGTGAGGGGGAAGACGCCCAATAAAAGGTTGAATGAAAAACTGTTTTTT.

This chain links TRBV27 with TRBJ1-1; tentative D call: TRBD1 (5 bases). Germline values: CDR1 MNHEY, CDR2 SMNVEV (reference sequence). The CDR3 contains 13 residues. V lost 4 bases to trimming and J lost 0 bases, with 6 bases between them. This CDR3 reads CASSSGMNTEAFF. DNA for the CDR3: TGTGCCAGCAGTTCAGGGATGAACACTGAAGCTTTCTTT.

This sequence joins TRBV27 and TRBJ1-1, with TRBD1 as a possible D gene (6 bases). V lost 6 bases, J lost 0 bases, and 14 bases lay in between. Germline lookup yields CDR1 MNHEY and CDR2 SMNVEV (reference sequence). The CDR3 loop spans 15 amino acids. In DNA, the CDR3 is TGTGCCAGCAGCGACAGGAGCTACTTGAACACTGAAGCTTTCTTT. Protein sequence: CASSDRSYLNTEAFF.

This chain joins TRBV10-3 and TRBJ2-7; 7 bases line up with TRBD1. Germline loops: CDR1 ENHRY, CDR2 SYGVKD. V was pared by 7 bases and J by 2 bases, with 8 bases of the junction left unmatched. This CDR3 region has 14 residues. DNA for the CDR3: TGTGCCATCACTCCGACAGGGAGCACCTACGAGCAGTACTTC. It translates to CAITPTGSTYEQYF.

This clone was counted a single time. The V call is TRBV15, the J call TRBJ2-5, with 7 bases that match TRBD2. With V trimmed by 0 bases and J by 2 bases, 3 bases remained unmatched. From germline, CDR1 is LNHNV and CDR2 YYDKDF (reference sequence). The CDR3 extends over 15 amino acids. CDR3: CATSRDRGGQETQYF. The CDR3 DNA reads as TGTGCCACCAGCAGAGATAGGGGAGGGCAAGAGACCCAGTACTTC. The whole variable domain, filled in from reference TRBV15 and TRBJ2-5, reads DAMVIQNPRYQVTQFGKPVTLSCSQTLNHNVMYWYQQKSSQAPKLLFHYYDKDFNNEADTPDNFQSRRPNTSFCFLDIRSPGLGDTAMYLCATSRDRGGQETQYFGPGTRLLVL.

This chain's CDR3 is CASSLGGLEETQYF. CDR3 bases: TGTGCCAGCAGCTTAGGGGGACTGGAAGAGACCCAGTACTTC. V and J are TRBV7-9 and TRBJ2-5; a possible D gene is TRBD2 (6 bases). V was pared by 1 base and J by 3 bases, with 9 bases between. Germline V CDR1 and CDR2: SEHNR, FQNEAQ (reference sequence). The CDR3 consists of 14 residues. The entire variable domain, with the rest obtained from reference TRBV7-9 and TRBJ2-5, is as follows: DTGVSQNPRHKITKRGQNVTFRCDPISEHNRLYWYRQTLGQGPEFLTYFQNEAQLEKSRLLSDRFSAERPKGSFSTLEIQRTEQGDSAMYLCASSLGGLEETQYFGPGTRLLVL.

The chain carries TRBV5-5 and TRBJ2-7; no reliable D call. Deletions cut 2 bases from V and 3 bases from J, with 9 bases between. There are 13 residues in the CDR3. CDR1 SGHKS and CDR2 YYEKEE come from the germline V gene (reference sequence). The CDR3 DNA sequence: TGTGCCAGCAGCTTCGGCAGGATCTACGAGCAGTACTTC. Protein product: CASSFGRIYEQYF.

V usage is TRBV2 and J usage is TRBJ2-3; 11 positions agree with TRBD2. J gave up 0 bases and V 6 bases, and 2 bases lay outside the gene matches. The CDR3 is made up of 15 amino acids. Germline loops: CDR1 SNHLY, CDR2 FYNNEI. The CDR3 protein is CASRIAGGSTDTQYF. CDR3 sequence (DNA): TGTGCCAGCAGGATAGCGGGGGGGAGCACAGATACGCAGTATTTT.

The V gene is TRBV10-2, the J gene TRBJ2-5; D is ambiguous. Germline V gene sequence: CDR1 WSHSY, CDR2 SAAADI. Trimming removed 3 bases from V and 7 bases from J, with 12 bases in between. This CDR3 is 13 amino acids long. CDR3 DNA: TGCGCCAGCAGTGATGGTGCGGTCGCGACCCAGTACTTC. Translated: CASSDGAVATQYF.

As concerns this clone: The same CDR3 is also encoded by other DNA sequences in this sample. The gene calls are TRBV2 and TRBJ1-1, with a possible D match to TRBD1 (6 bases). Germline CDR1 reads SNHLY; CDR2 reads FYNNEI. V was clipped by 6 bases and J by 0 bases, with 11 bases between them. The CDR3 is 14 residues long. The CDR3 spells CASSEGQLNTEAFF. CDR3 coding DNA: TGTGCCAGCAGCGAGGGACAACTGAACACTGAAGCTTTCTTT.

This chain joins TRBV4-1 and TRBJ2-2; 7 positions agree with TRBD1. The trim removed 0 bases at V and 3 bases at J, leaving 4 bases unmatched. CDR3 length: 16 residues. Germline lookup yields CDR1 MGHRA and CDR2 YSYEKL. CDR3 sequence: CASSQDRGFYTGELFF. The CDR3 DNA is TGCGCCAGCAGCCAAGACAGGGGGTTTTACACCGGGGAGCTGTTTTTT.

J is TRBJ2-7 and V is TRBV19, with 11 bases lining up with TRBD2. CDR3 length: 14 residues. V lost 2 bases, J lost 6 bases, and 3 bases stayed unmatched. Germline CDR1 and CDR2: LNHDA and SQIVND (reference sequence). In DNA form, the CDR3 reads TGTGCCAGTAGTATAAAACTAGCGGGAGCCGAGCAGTACTTC. Translating it yields CASSIKLAGAEQYF.

This chain joins TRBV7-6 and TRBJ1-3; a possible D gene is TRBD1 (6 bases). This CDR3 has 18 amino acids. Germline-derived CDR1 and CDR2 are SGHVS and FNYEAQ. Deletions cut 4 bases from V and 3 bases from J, with 22 bases between. The CDR3 loop is CASSSPLGARGNGNTIYF. The DNA of the CDR3 is TGTGCCAGCAGCTCCCCACTTGGGGCCAGGGGCAATGGAAACACCATATATTTT.

The chain joins TRBV7-2 to TRBJ2-1; 10 bases fit TRBD1. The CDR3 extends over 16 amino acids. V lost 3 bases, J lost 2 bases, and 4 bases stayed unmatched. The germline gives CDR1 SGHTA, CDR2 FQGNSA. The CDR3 spells CASSFLGQGAYNEQFF. The CDR3, as DNA: TGTGCCAGCAGCTTCCTAGGACAGGGGGCCTACAATGAGCAGTTCTTC.

The rearrangement uses TRBV10-3 and TRBJ1-1; weak D call: TRBD1 (6 bases). Trimming shortened V by 3 bases and J by 1 base, and 18 bases separated the two germline ends. Germline V CDR1 and CDR2: ENHRY, SYGVKD. The CDR3 contains 17 residues. The CDR3 bases are TGTGCCATCAGTGACCCCTTGGGGGGGCGCGGGAACACTGAAGCTTTCTTT. It codes for CAISDPLGGRGNTEAFF.

The chain combines TRBV19 with TRBJ2-3; possibly TRBD2 for D (5 bases). Germline lookup yields CDR1 LNHDA and CDR2 SQIVND (reference sequence). The V and J ends lost 3 bases and 1 base respectively, with 17 bases between them. The CDR3 is 17 residues long. The CDR3 DNA follows: TGTGCCAGTAGTATCTTGAAAGGAGGATACGGCACAGATACGCAGTATTTT. This encodes CASSILKGGYGTDTQYF. Looking up the rest from reference TRBV19 and TRBJ2-3 gives the full variable domain: DGGITQSPKYLFRKEGQNVTLSCEQNLNHDAMYWYRQDPGQGLRLIYYSQIVNDFQKGDIAEGYSVSREKKESFPLTVTSAQKNPTAFYLCASSILKGGYGTDTQYFGPGTRLTVL.

This clone showed up many times. J is TRBJ2-2 and V is TRBV4-2; D is perhaps TRBD2 (7 bases). V dropped 4 bases and J dropped 3 bases, with 12 bases sitting between them. CDR1 is LGHNA, CDR2 YNFKEQ, per germline. The CDR3 length is 15 residues. The CDR3 sequence is CASSLGEGDTGELFF. CDR3 bases: TGTGCCAGCAGCCTAGGGGAGGGGGACACCGGGGAGCTGTTTTTT.

Note on this clone: It may be a read error: a sequence one base away is much more abundant. The chain couples TRBV27 to TRBJ1-1, with TRBD1 matching over 7 bases. V lost 6 bases to trimming and J lost 0 bases; unmatched junction nucleotides: 1. Germline V gives CDR1 MNHEY, CDR2 SMNVEV (reference sequence). The CDR3 is 13 residues long. The CDR3 spells CASRGQMNTEAFF. Here the CDR3 DNA reads TGTGCCAGCAGGGGACAGATGAACACTGAAGCTTTCTTT.

The V call is TRBV9, the J call TRBJ2-7; D remains unclear. Trimming took off 4 bases at V and 6 bases at J, with 11 bases between the two ends. The CDR3 has 12 amino acids. Germline V gives CDR1 SGDLS, CDR2 YYNGEE. The DNA of the CDR3 is TGTGCCAGCAGCCCCCCGGGTGGCGAGCAGTACTTC. Its translation: CASSPPGGEQYF.

This rearrangement joins TRBV9 to TRBJ2-1, with TRBD2 identical over 9 bases. The germline V gene encodes CDR1 SGDLS and CDR2 YYNGEE. The junction had 9 bases not matched to a gene; V was cut back by 2 bases and J by 9 bases. There are 15 residues in the CDR3. The CDR3 DNA follows: TGTGCCAGCAGCGTTAGCGGGAGCGGGGTTCGTGAGCAGTTCTTC. Encoded protein: CASSVSGSGVREQFF.

The chain couples TRBV7-9 to TRBJ2-3, with D possibly being TRBD2 (6 bases). Per germline, CDR1 SEHNR and CDR2 FQNEAQ (reference sequence). The CDR3 is made up of 16 amino acids. V shed 1 base and J shed 2 bases, with 13 bases lying between them. The CDR3 protein is CASSLDGGISTDTQYF. The CDR3 nucleotides are TGTGCCAGCAGCTTAGACGGCGGGATCTCCACAGATACGCAGTATTTT.

The chain employs TRBV5-1 and TRBJ2-3, with 13 nucleotides matching TRBD2. The V gene end was trimmed by 3 bases and the J gene end by 4 bases; junction bases not matched to a gene: 8. This CDR3 spans 17 amino acids. Looked up from germline, CDR1 is SGHRS and CDR2 is YFSETQ. The CDR3 protein is CASSSKTSGRFSDTQYF. CDR3 nucleotide sequence: TGCGCCAGCAGCTCAAAGACTAGCGGGAGGTTTTCAGATACGCAGTATTTT.

The chain combines TRBV5-1 with TRBJ2-7, with D unresolved. Trimming left V 0 bases short and J 3 bases short, with 7 bases between. In germline, CDR1 is SGHRS, CDR2 YFSETQ. There are 13 residues in the CDR3. CDR3 coding DNA: TGCGCCAGCAGCTTGGCCCCCAACTACGAGCAGTACTTC. Translation: CASSLAPNYEQYF.

J is TRBJ2-7 and V is TRBV19, with D possibly matching TRBD2 (6 bases). Trimming took 9 bases from V and 5 from J, leaving 11 bases between them. CDR1 is LNHDA, CDR2 SQIVND, per germline (reference sequence). The CDR3 has 11 residues. The CDR3 loop is CASGSGDEQYF. For the CDR3, the DNA is TGTGCCAGCGGTTCGGGGGACGAGCAGTACTTC.

The chain uses TRBV27 and TRBJ2-5; 12 bases map to TRBD2. V lost 8 bases and J lost 5; bases outside the gene matches: 6. The CDR3 has 14 amino acids. Germline CDR1 reads MNHEY; CDR2 reads SMNVEV (reference sequence). As DNA, the CDR3 is TGTGCCAGCGGGATACTAGCGGGAGGTGAGACCCAGTACTTC. Translating it yields CASGILAGGETQYF.